This T cell receptor beta chain stems from a study of T cell responses to AZD1222 COVID-19 vaccine. The data were produced by immunoSEQ multiplex PCR, yet TCRdb's version contains in-frame clones alone and is incomplete. The sample has approximately 160,000 clones, around 90% seen once. Trimming at V came to 3 bases and at J to 7 bases, leaving 12 bases not matched to a gene. CDR1 is SGHNT, CDR2 YYREEE, per germline (reference sequence). The CDR3 is 15 residues long. The material was peripheral blood, obtained on day 0 of AZD1222 vaccination. The receptor comes from an adult in good health. The genes are TRBV5-4 and TRBJ2-7; 8 positions agree with TRBD2. CDR3 DNA sequence: TGTGCCAGCAGCTCCTGGCCAGCGGGAGTAGGTGAGCAGTACTTC. Its translation: CASSSWPAGVGEQYF.